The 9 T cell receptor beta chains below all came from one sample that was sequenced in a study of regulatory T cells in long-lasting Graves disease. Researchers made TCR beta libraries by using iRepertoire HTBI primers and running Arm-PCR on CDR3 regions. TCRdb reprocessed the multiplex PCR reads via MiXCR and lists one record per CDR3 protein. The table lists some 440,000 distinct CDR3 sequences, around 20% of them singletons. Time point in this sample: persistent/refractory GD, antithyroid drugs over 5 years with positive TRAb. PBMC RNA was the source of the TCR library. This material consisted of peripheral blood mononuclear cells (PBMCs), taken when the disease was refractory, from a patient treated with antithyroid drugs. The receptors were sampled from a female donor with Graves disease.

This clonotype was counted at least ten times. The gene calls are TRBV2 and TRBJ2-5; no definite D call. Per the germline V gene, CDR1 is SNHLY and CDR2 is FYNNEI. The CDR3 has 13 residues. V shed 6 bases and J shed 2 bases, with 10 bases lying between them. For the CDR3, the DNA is TGTGCCAGCAGCTTACGCACTCAAGAGACCCAGTACTTC. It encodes CASSLRTQETQYF. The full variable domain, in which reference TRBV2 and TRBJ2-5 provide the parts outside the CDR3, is EPEVTQTPSHQVTQMGQEVILRCVPISNHLYFYWYRQILGQKVEFLVSFYNNEISEKSEIFDDQFSVERPDGSNFTLKIRSTKLEDSAMYFCASSLRTQETQYFGPGTRLLVL.

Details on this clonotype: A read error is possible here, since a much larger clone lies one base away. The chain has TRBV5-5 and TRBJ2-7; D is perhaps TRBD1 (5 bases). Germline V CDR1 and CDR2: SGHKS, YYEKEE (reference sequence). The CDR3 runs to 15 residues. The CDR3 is CASSRQSLYSYERYF. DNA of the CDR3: TGTGCCAGCAGCAGACAGAGCCTTTACTCCTACGAGCGGTACTTC. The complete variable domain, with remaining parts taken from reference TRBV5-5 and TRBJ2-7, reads DAGVTQSPTHLIKTRGQQVTLRCSPISGHKSVSWYQQVLGQGPQFIFQYYEKEERGRGNFPDRFSARQFPNYSSELNVNALLLGDSALYLCASSRQSLYSYERYFGPGTRLTVT.

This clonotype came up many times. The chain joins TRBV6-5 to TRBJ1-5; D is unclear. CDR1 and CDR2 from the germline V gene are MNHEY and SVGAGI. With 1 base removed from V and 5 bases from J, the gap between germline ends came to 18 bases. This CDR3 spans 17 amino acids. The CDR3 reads CASSYWRSWRSYQPQHF. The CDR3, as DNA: TGTGCCAGCAGTTACTGGCGCTCATGGAGGAGCTATCAGCCCCAGCATTTT.

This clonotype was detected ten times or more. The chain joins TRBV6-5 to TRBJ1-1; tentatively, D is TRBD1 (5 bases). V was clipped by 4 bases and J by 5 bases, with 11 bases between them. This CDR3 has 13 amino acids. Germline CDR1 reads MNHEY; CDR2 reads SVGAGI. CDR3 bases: TGTGCCAGCAGTTTCGGGACGGGGACTGAAGCTTTCTTT. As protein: CASSFGTGTEAFF.

CDR3 DNA: TGTGCCAGTAGTATAGATGAGGGACACTCTGGGGCCAACGTCCTGACTTTC. Protein: CASSIDEGHSGANVLTF. The rearrangement links TRBV19 to TRBJ2-6; possibly TRBD1 for D (6 bases). Germline loops: CDR1 LNHDA, CDR2 SQIVND (reference sequence). The CDR3 contains 17 residues. V shed 0 bases and J shed 0 bases, with 9 bases lying between them.

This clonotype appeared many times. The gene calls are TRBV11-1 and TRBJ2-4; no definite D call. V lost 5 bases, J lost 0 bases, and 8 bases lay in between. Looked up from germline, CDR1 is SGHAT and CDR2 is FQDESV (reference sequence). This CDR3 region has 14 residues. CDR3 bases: TGTGCCAGCAGCGGCAGCCTAGCCAAAAACATTCAGTACTTC. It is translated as CASSGSLAKNIQYF.

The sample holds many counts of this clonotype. CDR3 nucleotide sequence: TGTGCCTGGAAGAGGGACTCTGGGGACACTGAAGCTTTCTTT. The encoded protein is CAWKRDSGDTEAFF. The chain recombines TRBV30 with TRBJ1-1; a weak D match, TRBD1 (5 bases). This CDR3 comprises 14 residues. Germline-derived CDR1 and CDR2 are GTSNPN and SVGIG (reference sequence). The germline V and J ends were trimmed by 4 bases and 3 bases, with 15 bases remaining between them. The complete variable domain, with remaining parts taken from reference TRBV30 and TRBJ1-1, reads SQTIHQWPATLVQPVGSPLSLECTVEGTSNPNLYWYRQAAGRGLQLLFYSVGIGQISSEVPQNLSASRPQDRQFILSSKKLLLSDSGFYLCAWKRDSGDTEAFFGQGTRLTVV.

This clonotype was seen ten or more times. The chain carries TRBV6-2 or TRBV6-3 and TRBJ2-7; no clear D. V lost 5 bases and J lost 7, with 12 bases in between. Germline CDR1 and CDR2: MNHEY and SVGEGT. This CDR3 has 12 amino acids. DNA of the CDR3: TGTGCCAGCAGTGAAGCAGGCGGAGAGCAGTACTTC. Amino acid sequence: CASSEAGGEQYF.

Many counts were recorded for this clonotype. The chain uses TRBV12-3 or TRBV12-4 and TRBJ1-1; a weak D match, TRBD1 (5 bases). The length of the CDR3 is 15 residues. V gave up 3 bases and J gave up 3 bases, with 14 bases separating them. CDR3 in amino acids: CASSFRFQGYTEAFF. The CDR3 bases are TGTGCCAGCAGTTTTAGATTCCAGGGATACACTGAAGCTTTCTTT.